Shown below are 18 T cell receptor beta chains from a single sample sequenced in a study. The TRBV12-4/TRBJ1-2 clonotypes were amplified using barcode primers with ligated adaptors. In TCRdb, the multiplex PCR reads were re-called with MiXCR into one record per CDR3 protein. The sample has over 450 distinct CDR3 sequences, approximately 24% seen once; the top ten hold around a quarter. The source material was memory CD4+ T cells sorted from blood. Described subset: memory CD4+ T cells, CD4+CD45RO+CD25-. The receptors come from a female donor with breast cancer.

There are many counts of this clonotype. The CDR3 nucleotides are TGTGCCAGCAGTACAGGACGAGCCTATGGCTACACCTTC. This gives the protein CASSTGRAYGYTF. The rearrangement links TRBV12-3 or TRBV12-4 to TRBJ1-2; weak D call: TRBD1 (5 bases). The CDR3 is 13 residues long. Trimming cost V 5 bases and J 4 bases, with 11 bases left between them.

By share of the sample, this clonotype is large. V gene TRBV12-3 or TRBV12-4 combines with J gene TRBJ1-2; tentatively, D is TRBD1 (5 bases). This CDR3 has 14 residues. Trimming pared 5 bases from V and 7 bases from J, leaving 17 bases between. CDR3 coding DNA: TGTGCCAGCAGTCCGAATTTGTTCCAGGGTGGCTACACCTTC. It specifies CASSPNLFQGGYTF.

This clonotype was counted only a few times. The chain is built from TRBV12-3 or TRBV12-4 and TRBJ1-2, with 8 bases fitting TRBD1. With 5 bases clipped from V and 5 bases from J, the junction kept 7 bases outside the gene matches. The CDR3 is made up of 14 amino acids. CDR3 region: CASSPRTGRYGYTF. The CDR3 nucleotides are TGTGCCAGCAGTCCTAGGACAGGGAGATATGGCTACACCTTC.

Relative to its sample, this clonotype is large (0.1 to 1%). The chain is built from TRBV12-3 or TRBV12-4 and TRBJ1-2; D unresolved. The CDR3 totals 12 residues. The V gene lost 5 bases and the J gene lost 2 bases, with 6 bases spanning the gap. Written as DNA, the CDR3 is TGTGCCAGCAGTCCCCAAAACTATGGCTACACCTTC. Encoded protein: CASSPQNYGYTF.

This clonotype is large. The chain has TRBV12-3 or TRBV12-4 and TRBJ1-2, with no clear D. The CDR3 covers 14 residues. Trimming left V 6 bases short and J 3 bases short, with 14 bases between. The CDR3 nucleotides read TGTGCCAGCAGGAGGAACGCCGGCCACTATGGCTACACCTTC. It yields the protein CASRRNAGHYGYTF.

In this sample, this clonotype is large (0.1 to 1%). The gene calls are TRBV12-3 or TRBV12-4 and TRBJ1-2, with TRBD1 identical over 8 bases. The CDR3 consists of 13 residues. V was pared by 6 bases and J by 2 bases, with 2 bases of the junction left unmatched. The CDR3 reads CASRRQGNYGYTF. The CDR3 coding sequence is TGTGCCAGCAGGCGACAGGGGAACTATGGCTACACCTTC.

By share, this clonotype counts as large. The CDR3 sequence is CASSTGTVLSNYGYTF. CDR3 in DNA: TGTGCCAGCAGTACCGGGACAGTCCTGTCTAACTATGGCTACACCTTC. This chain links TRBV12-3 or TRBV12-4 with TRBJ1-2, with TRBD1 matching over 7 bases. The CDR3 covers 16 residues. The junction had 9 bases not matched to a gene; V was cut back by 5 bases and J by 0 bases.

This clonotype was picked up many times. The CDR3 spells CASTSRVANYGYTF. In DNA form, the CDR3 reads TGTGCCAGCACCTCGAGGGTGGCTAACTATGGCTACACCTTC. J is TRBJ1-2 and V is TRBV12-3 or TRBV12-4; D unresolved. Trimming took 7 bases from V and 0 from J, leaving 12 bases between them. The CDR3 is 14 amino acids.

This clonotype is labeled as large. The J gene is TRBJ1-2, the V gene TRBV12-3 or TRBV12-4, with D perhaps TRBD1 (6 bases). V was trimmed by 6 bases and J by 2 bases, leaving 10 bases between them. The CDR3 extends over 13 amino acids. The CDR3 sequence: CASSLTGNYGYTF. In nucleotides, the CDR3 is TGTGCCAGCAGCCTCACAGGGAACTATGGCTACACCTTC.

This clonotype came up many times. CDR3 nucleotides: TGTGCCAGCAGTTTTGGGGACCCAGGGAGCTACACCTTC. Translating it yields CASSFGDPGSYTF. This chain joins TRBV12-3 or TRBV12-4 and TRBJ1-2; perhaps TRBD1 as D (5 bases). This CDR3 contains 13 residues. V dropped 3 bases and J dropped 9 bases, with 14 bases sitting between them.

The rearrangement links TRBV12-3 or TRBV12-4 to TRBJ1-2; D unresolved. Trimming took 1 base from V and 8 from J, leaving 11 bases between them. The CDR3 loop spans 13 amino acids. The CDR3 spells CASSLGGGRGYTF. In DNA form, the CDR3 reads TGTGCCAGCAGTTTAGGAGGCGGACGAGGCTACACCTTC.

By share, this clonotype counts as large. CDR3 nucleotides: TGTGCCAGCAGCCAGGACAGGGTTGGCTACACCTTC. Encoded protein: CASSQDRVGYTF. V is TRBV12-3 or TRBV12-4 and J is TRBJ1-2, with 8 bases aligning to TRBD1. The CDR3 is made up of 12 amino acids. V dropped 6 bases and J dropped 7; count of bases not matched to a gene: 4.

The rearrangement uses TRBV12-3 or TRBV12-4 and TRBJ1-2; 9 bases match TRBD1. This CDR3 has 14 amino acids. Losses at the gene ends were 3 bases for V and 7 bases for J; bases not matched to a gene: 6. The CDR3 protein is CASSFQGTGIGYTF. Written as DNA, the CDR3 is TGTGCCAGCAGTTTCCAGGGGACAGGGATTGGCTACACCTTC.

This clonotype is large (0.1 to 1%) within its sample. The chain employs TRBV12-3 or TRBV12-4 and TRBJ1-2, with D uncertain. The CDR3 is 13 residues long. The V end was cut by 3 bases, the J end by 2 bases, with 7 bases between. The CDR3 DNA is TGTGCCAGCAGTTTTGCAGGCAACTATGGCTACACCTTC. Protein product: CASSFAGNYGYTF.

The chain recombines TRBV12-3 or TRBV12-4 with TRBJ1-2; no firm D call. Between the trimmed V and J ends, which lost 5 bases and 3 bases, there was a span of 10 bases. There are 13 residues in the CDR3. The CDR3 sequence is CASSRGRHYGYTF. CDR3 DNA sequence: TGTGCCAGCAGTCGCGGACGGCACTATGGCTACACCTTC.

V gene TRBV12-3 or TRBV12-4 combines with J gene TRBJ1-2; a weak D match, TRBD1 (6 bases). The CDR3 runs to 15 residues. Trimming removed 8 bases from V and 8 bases from J, with 24 bases in between. The CDR3 here is CASRSITGKAGGYTF. As DNA, the CDR3 is TGTGCCAGCCGTTCGATTACAGGGAAGGCGGGAGGCTACACCTTC.

This clonotype is classed as large. This sequence joins TRBV12-3 or TRBV12-4 and TRBJ1-2; D is possibly TRBD1 (6 bases). This CDR3 spans 17 amino acids. V was pared by 7 bases and J by 1 base, with 22 bases between. In DNA, the CDR3 is TGTGCCAGCACCGTAGGGGACAACACCCGGCTTAACTATGGCTACACCTTC. Translating gives CASTVGDNTRLNYGYTF.

This clonotype is categorized as large. The chain uses TRBV12-3 or TRBV12-4 and TRBJ1-2; possibly TRBD1 for D (6 bases). V lost 2 bases to trimming and J lost 3 bases, with 10 bases between them. The CDR3 runs 14 residues. CDR3 bases: TGTGCCAGCAGTTTAACAGGGAATTACTATGGCTACACCTTC. Amino acid sequence: CASSLTGNYYGYTF.